The clone carrying this TCR beta chain was detected a few times. The data stem from a study of T cells after yellow fever vaccination. TCRdb redid the calling of the 5' RACE reads with MiXCR, one entry per CDR3 protein. The data hold fewer than 450,000 distinct CDR3 sequences, with approximately 10% observed a single time. The germline V and J ends were trimmed by 2 bases and 5 bases, with 9 bases remaining between them. This CDR3 contains 13 residues. Germline CDR1 reads SGHTA; CDR2 reads FQGNSA. The TCR was taken from a man aged 18 to 29 who received the YFV17D yellow fever vaccine. Sample: PBMCs, taken on the day of the first yellow fever vaccination. The chain is built from TRBV7-2 and TRBJ1-1; no definite D call. CDR3 loop: CASSLTWETEAFF. The CDR3, as DNA: TGTGCCAGCAGCTTAACTTGGGAGACTGAAGCTTTCTTT.